The 30 T cell receptor beta chains below were found in one sample sequenced in a study of OX40 agonist ivuxolimab in advanced cancers. TCRdb's table, derived via immunoSEQ multiplex PCR, lists solely in-frame clones and lacks some. The sample gives tens of thousands of clones, 75% to 95% of which show up once; approximately 1% is in the top ten. Sequencing used CD4+ or CD8+ T cells sorted from blood, obtained in a trial of the OX40 agonist ivuxolimab. All receptors derive from an adult with an advanced solid tumor such as melanoma, head and neck, liver or kidney cancer.

The V call is TRBV30, the J call TRBJ1-4; the D is unclear. V lost 2 bases, J lost 6 bases, and 4 bases lay in between. In germline, CDR1 is GTSNPN, CDR2 SVGIG (reference sequence). The CDR3 contains 11 residues. In DNA, the CDR3 is TGTGCCTGGAGTACGGATGAAAAACTGTTTTTT. Translation gives CAWSTDEKLFF.

The rearrangement joins TRBV4-1 to TRBJ2-7; D unresolved. Deletions cut 1 base from V and 2 bases from J, with 12 bases between. From germline, CDR1 is MGHRA and CDR2 YSYEKL. The CDR3 spans 15 residues. The CDR3 here is CASSQVSAVPYEQYF. The CDR3 region has the DNA TGCGCCAGCAGCCAAGTATCGGCGGTACCCTACGAGCAGTACTTC.

This clone was recorded once. V gene TRBV6-6 combines with J gene TRBJ1-2; D might be TRBD1 (6 bases). Trimming took 9 bases from V and 8 from J, leaving 13 bases between them. CDR3 length: 11 residues. Germline values: CDR1 MNHNY, CDR2 SVGAGI (reference sequence). As DNA, the CDR3 is TGTGCCAGTTACAGGGAAGGAGGCTACACCTTC. This encodes CASYREGGYTF.

The V call is TRBV19, the J call TRBJ2-3; the D gene is possibly TRBD1 (6 bases). Trimming shortened V by 5 bases and J by 4 bases, and 16 bases separated the two germline ends. CDR1 and CDR2 from the germline V gene are LNHDA and SQIVND (reference sequence). The CDR3 extends over 15 amino acids. The CDR3 reads CASSAHRELADTQYF. The DNA of the CDR3 is TGTGCCAGTAGTGCACACAGGGAATTAGCAGATACGCAGTATTTT.

The rearrangement links TRBV30 to TRBJ1-3; 7 nucleotides agree with TRBD1. Trimming cost V 3 bases and J 0 bases; bases outside gene matches: 5. Germline CDR1 GTSNPN, CDR2 SVGIG (reference sequence). The CDR3 covers 15 residues. The CDR3 DNA follows: TGTGCCTGGAGCAGGGGGTCGAGCTCTGGAAACACCATATATTTT. Translation: CAWSRGSSSGNTIYF.

The rearrangement uses TRBV5-1 and TRBJ2-1; D ambiguous. The V gene lost 7 bases and the J gene lost 4 bases, with 21 bases spanning the gap. CDR1 and CDR2 (germline): SGHRS, YFSETQ. CDR3 length equals 16 residues. CDR3 nucleotides: TGCGCCAGCTCCCCAACGTCTGGTCGTTTGTACAATGAGCAGTTCTTC. Residues: CASSPTSGRLYNEQFF.

The CDR3 loop reads CAWSGGGLGYTF. The CDR3 DNA follows: TGTGCCTGGAGTGGCGGAGGGCTTGGCTACACCTTC. This sequence joins TRBV30 and TRBJ1-2; no definite D call. Germline loops: CDR1 GTSNPN, CDR2 SVGIG (reference sequence). Trimming pared 1 base from V and 7 bases from J, leaving 10 bases between. The CDR3 contains 12 residues.

V gene TRBV15 combines with J gene TRBJ2-5; a weak D match, TRBD2 (5 bases). Trimming left V 0 bases short and J 4 bases short, with 15 bases between. The germline V gene has CDR1 LNHNV and CDR2 YYDKDF (reference sequence). The CDR3 extends over 16 amino acids. This CDR3 reads CATSRELIASGETQYF. CDR3 coding DNA: TGTGCCACCAGCAGAGAATTAATAGCGTCGGGAGAGACCCAGTACTTC. The variable domain in full, with the rest retrieved from reference TRBV15 and TRBJ2-5, is DAMVIQNPRYQVTQFGKPVTLSCSQTLNHNVMYWYQQKSSQAPKLLFHYYDKDFNNEADTPDNFQSRRPNTSFCFLDIRSPGLGDTAMYLCATSRELIASGETQYFGPGTRLLVL.

The rearrangement links TRBV6-5 to TRBJ2-1, with 7 nucleotides matching TRBD2. The J segment lost 9 bases and the V segment lost 0 bases, leaving 8 bases of the junction unmatched. There are 15 residues in the CDR3. CDR1 and CDR2 (germline): MNHEY, SVGAGI. This CDR3 reads CASSYSRTSPGEQFF. The CDR3 coding sequence is TGTGCCAGCAGTTACTCGAGGACTAGTCCGGGTGAGCAGTTCTTC.

This clone was picked up one time. This rearrangement joins TRBV15 to TRBJ1-5, with a weak D call TRBD1 (6 bases). Germline CDR1 is LNHNV and CDR2 is YYDKDF (reference sequence). This CDR3 has 16 residues. V dropped 2 bases and J dropped 2 bases, with 13 bases sitting between them. Here the CDR3 reads CATSRTGLGGNQPQHF. The CDR3 coding sequence is TGTGCCACCAGCAGAACAGGGTTAGGGGGCAATCAGCCCCAGCATTTT.

The chain combines TRBV15 with TRBJ1-2, with 8 nucleotides matching TRBD1. This CDR3 is 17 amino acids long. Per germline, CDR1 LNHNV and CDR2 YYDKDF (reference sequence). V shed 0 bases and J 6 bases; nucleotides not matched to a gene: 12. The CDR3: CATSRDRVSDRGDGYTF. The CDR3 DNA reads as TGTGCCACCAGCAGAGATCGCGTGAGTGACAGGGGAGATGGCTACACCTTC.

This rearrangement joins TRBV20-1 to TRBJ2-5, with D perhaps assigned TRBD1 or TRBD2 (5 bases each). The V end was cut by 5 bases, the J end by 5 bases, with 9 bases between. In germline, CDR1 is DFQATT, CDR2 SNEGSKA (reference sequence). CDR3 length: 11 amino acids. In DNA, the CDR3 is TGCAGTGCTGAGGGACGGGAGACCCAGTACTTC. Translated, it gives CSAEGRETQYF.

The chain combines TRBV5-1 with TRBJ1-1; no clear D gene. Germline CDR1 reads SGHRS; CDR2 reads YFSETQ. Deletions cut 2 bases from V and 6 bases from J, with 20 bases between. This CDR3 has 16 residues. CDR3 loop: CASSLSPQAGGPEAFF. CDR3 in DNA: TGCGCCAGCAGCTTATCCCCGCAAGCTGGAGGCCCTGAAGCTTTCTTT.

This rearrangement joins TRBV9 to TRBJ2-5; weak D call: TRBD2 (6 bases). Germline assignment: CDR1 SGDLS and CDR2 YYNGEE. The V gene lost 3 bases and the J gene lost 12 bases, with 15 bases spanning the gap. The CDR3 has 12 residues. The CDR3 is CASSAHGGLEYF. The DNA for the CDR3 is TGTGCCAGCAGCGCTCATGGGGGACTGGAGTACTTC.

This rearrangement joins TRBV19 to TRBJ1-6; unclear D gene. Looked up from germline, CDR1 is LNHDA and CDR2 is SQIVND (reference sequence). This CDR3 contains 15 residues. The V and J ends lost 3 bases and 6 bases respectively, with 12 bases between them. The CDR3 loop is CASSIGTAPNSPLHF. The CDR3 DNA reads TGTGCCAGTAGTATCGGAACAGCTCCTAATTCACCCCTCCACTTT.

The rearrangement uses TRBV25-1 and TRBJ1-1, with D perhaps TRBD1 (6 bases). V lost 1 base and J lost 0, with 12 bases in between. Per germline, CDR1 MGHDK and CDR2 SYGVNS. This CDR3 has 16 amino acids. Written as DNA, the CDR3 is TGTGCCAGCAGTGAATTTGGCAGGGGTTTGAACACTGAAGCTTTCTTT. Protein: CASSEFGRGLNTEAFF.

The genes are TRBV7-9 and TRBJ2-1; D unresolved. The CDR3 spans 15 residues. Germline lookup yields CDR1 SEHNR and CDR2 FQNEAQ (reference sequence). The germline V and J ends were trimmed by 1 base and 9 bases, with 16 bases remaining between them. The CDR3 is CASSLGLWVEAEQFF. DNA for the CDR3: TGTGCCAGCAGCTTAGGCCTATGGGTCGAGGCTGAGCAGTTCTTC. The full variable domain, its missing parts supplied by reference TRBV7-9 and TRBJ2-1, is DTGVSQNPRHKITKRGQNVTFRCDPISEHNRLYWYRQTLGQGPEFLTYFQNEAQLEKSRLLSDRFSAERPKGSFSTLEIQRTEQGDSAMYLCASSLGLWVEAEQFFGPGTRLTVL.

The chain has TRBV7-2 and TRBJ2-5; D possibly corresponds to TRBD2 (6 bases). The CDR3 is made up of 15 amino acids. V lost 5 bases to trimming and J lost 5 bases, with 18 bases between them. Germline V gene data show CDR1 as SGHTA and CDR2 as FQGNSA. CDR3 sequence: CASSVMAGQRETQYF. The CDR3 nucleotides read TGTGCCAGCAGCGTCATGGCGGGGCAGCGGGAGACCCAGTACTTC.

The rearrangement joins TRBV25-1 to TRBJ1-1; 7 nucleotides match TRBD1. The CDR3 loop spans 14 amino acids. The V segment lost 6 bases and the J segment 3 bases; nucleotides outside the gene matches: 7. Looked up from germline, CDR1 is MGHDK and CDR2 is SYGVNS. The CDR3 DNA reads TGTGCCAGCAGCTCGACAGGGTCGCACACTGAAGCTTTCTTT. Amino acids: CASSSTGSHTEAFF.

The chain recombines TRBV21-1 with TRBJ1-2. TRBV21-1 is flagged as a pseudogene. The CDR3 totals 16 residues. The CDR3 region has the DNA TGTGCCAGCACCTTGCTGATGGGGGAAGGTAACTATGGCTACACCTTC. Translation: CASTLLMGEGNYGYTF.

The CDR3 sequence is CASSERGQGVDTQYF. The CDR3 DNA sequence: TGCGCCAGCAGTGAGCGGGGACAGGGCGTAGATACGCAGTATTTT. The rearrangement joins TRBV10-1 to TRBJ2-3, with 9 bases identical to TRBD1. Germline assignment: CDR1 WNHNN and CDR2 SYGVQD (reference sequence). With 2 bases clipped from V and 5 bases from J, the junction kept 5 bases outside the gene matches. The CDR3 loop spans 15 amino acids.

The V and J genes are TRBV5-1 and TRBJ1-1; no clear D. Germline assignment: CDR1 SGHRS and CDR2 YFSETQ. Trimming shortened V by 0 bases and J by 3 bases, and 9 bases separated the two germline ends. This CDR3 is 14 amino acids long. The CDR3 loop is CASSLALSDTEAFF. The CDR3 DNA reads as TGCGCCAGCAGCTTGGCTCTGTCGGACACTGAAGCTTTCTTT.

The V gene is TRBV19, the J gene TRBJ1-2; D not certain. CDR1 and CDR2 (germline): LNHDA, SQIVND (reference sequence). This CDR3 has 13 residues. The ends were cut back, 1 base at V and 12 bases at J, with 15 bases in the middle. The CDR3 spells CASSIASRQSHTF. CDR3 DNA sequence: TGTGCCAGTAGTATAGCTAGCAGGCAGTCCCACACCTTC.

The rearrangement uses TRBV19 and TRBJ1-5; D may be TRBD1 (5 bases). The germline V and J ends were trimmed by 2 bases and 7 bases, with 12 bases remaining between them. The CDR3 extends over 14 amino acids. CDR1 is LNHDA and CDR2 is SQIVND in the germline V gene (reference sequence). CDR3 residues: CASSIPGGRQPQHF. The CDR3 region has the DNA TGTGCCAGTAGTATACCTGGGGGTAGGCAGCCCCAGCATTTT.

This rearrangement joins TRBV29-1 to TRBJ1-1; D is ambiguous. The V end lost 6 bases, the J end lost 0 bases, and 5 bases lay between the germline ends. The CDR3 consists of 11 residues. Germline V gene lookup returns CDR1 SQVTM and CDR2 ANQGSEA. DNA of the CDR3: TGCAGCGTACAGATGAACACTGAAGCTTTCTTT. Translated: CSVQMNTEAFF.

The chain links TRBV10-3 to TRBJ1-3; D possibly corresponds to TRBD1 (5 bases). V lost 7 bases, J lost 0 bases, and 13 bases lay in between. Looked up from germline, CDR1 is ENHRY and CDR2 is SYGVKD. The CDR3 spans 15 residues. CDR3 sequence reads: CAIMRQPSSGNTIYF. CDR3 nucleotides: TGTGCCATCATGCGACAGCCGAGCTCTGGAAACACCATATATTTT.

The CDR3 DNA reads as TGTGCCACCCGGCGCGGAAGGAGCTCCTACAATGAGCAGTTCTTC. Protein sequence: CATRRGRSSYNEQFF. This chain uses TRBV6-5 with TRBJ2-1; D ambiguous. Germline CDR1 MNHEY, CDR2 SVGAGI. Between the trimmed V and J ends, which lost 10 bases and 0 bases, there was a span of 16 bases. There are 15 residues in the CDR3.

The DNA for the CDR3 is TGTGCCAGCAGCCGATATTACGAGCAGTACTTC. It specifies CASSRYYEQYF. The J gene is TRBJ2-7, the V gene TRBV5-5; D uncertain. Germline V lookup: CDR1 SGHKS, CDR2 YYEKEE (reference sequence). V dropped 4 bases and J dropped 4 bases, with 6 bases sitting between them. The CDR3 contains 11 residues.

The V and J genes are TRBV29-1 and TRBJ1-2, with 10 nucleotides matching TRBD1. Germline CDR1 reads SQVTM; CDR2 reads ANQGSEA. This CDR3 has 12 amino acids. The CDR3 nucleotides read TGCGGGACAGGGGAAGGATGGTATGGCTACACCTTC. It yields the protein CGTGEGWYGYTF. Supplemented by reference TRBV29-1 and TRBJ1-2, the full variable domain reads SAVISQKPSRDICQRGTSLTIQCQVDSQVTMMFWYRQQPGQSLTLIATANQGSEATYESGFVIDKFPISRPNLTFSTLTVSNMSPEDSSIYLCGTGEGWYGYTFGSGTRLTVV.

The chain uses TRBV29-1 and TRBJ2-5; maybe TRBD1 (8 bases). V lost 4 bases and J lost 4, with 13 bases in between. This CDR3 comprises 13 residues. Germline V CDR1 and CDR2: SQVTM, ANQGSEA. CDR3 coding DNA: TGCAGCGTTGGGACAGGGAGGGGAGAGACCCAGTACTTC. This translates into CSVGTGRGETQYF.